Here is one TCR beta chain with its context. Its antigen is still unknown. The sample originates from a study of vaccination and CD4 T cells after COVID-19. Study conclusions and caveats: Reactive clone data from convalescent patients indicated a median of about 90% appearing only post-vaccination.

CDR3 size: 13 residues. Germline assignment: CDR1 GTSNPN and CDR2 SVGIG (reference sequence). Documented treatment: roughly ten-day PBMC culture with coronavirus spike peptide pools or control peptides (ViraFEST assay). From the unexposed donor, CD4+ T cells were collected ahead of the COVID-19 pandemic (2011-2018). Researchers used the Oncomine TCR Beta short-read assay to sequence DNA from cultured CD4+ T cells. Investigators obtained genomic DNA by extraction from cultured CD4+ T cells. TCRdb fed the PCR reads into MiXCR, producing one record per CDR3 protein. The table includes 8,500 to 9,500 distinct CDR3 sequences, roughly 32% detected once.

The chain has TRBV30 and TRBJ2-5; D is possibly TRBD1 (5 bases). Sequencing used CD4+ T cells from blood, cultured in vitro. This TCR was sampled from a human donor in good health. Here the CDR3 DNA reads TGTGTCAGTGGGCAGGACACTCACCAGACCCAGTACTTC. As protein: CVSGQDTHQTQYF.